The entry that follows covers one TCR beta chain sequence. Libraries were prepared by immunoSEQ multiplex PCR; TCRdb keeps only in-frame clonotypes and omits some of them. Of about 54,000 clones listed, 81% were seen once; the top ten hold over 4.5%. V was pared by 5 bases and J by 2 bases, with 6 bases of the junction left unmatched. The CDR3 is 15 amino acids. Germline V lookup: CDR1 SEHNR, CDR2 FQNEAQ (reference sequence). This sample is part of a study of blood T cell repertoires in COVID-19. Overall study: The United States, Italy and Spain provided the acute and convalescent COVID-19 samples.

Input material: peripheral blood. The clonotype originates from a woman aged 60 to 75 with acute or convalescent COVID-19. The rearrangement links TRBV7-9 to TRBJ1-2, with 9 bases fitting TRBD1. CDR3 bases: TGTGCCAGCAGCAACCGGGACAGGGAGAACTATGGCTACACCTTC. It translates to CASSNRDRENYGYTF.